Below are 22 T cell receptor beta chains sequenced from a single sample in a study of T cell responses to AZD1222 COVID-19 vaccine. Here immunoSEQ multiplex PCR was the method, and the copy in TCRdb shows in-frame clones only, minus some. The data contain tens of thousands of clones, nearly 95% of them seen just once; the ten biggest clones take up 8% to 9%. The sample consisted of peripheral blood, taken on day 0 of AZD1222 vaccination. The receptor source for this set is an adult in good health.

This sequence joins TRBV5-6 and TRBJ2-1; the match to TRBD2 covers 16 bases. Germline values: CDR1 SGHDT, CDR2 YYEEEE. This CDR3 has 17 residues. The junction had 12 bases not matched to a gene; V was cut back by 0 bases and J by 15 bases. The CDR3 region is CASSLGAGTSGRANTFF. The CDR3 bases are TGTGCCAGCAGCTTGGGGGCCGGGACTAGCGGGAGGGCCAACACGTTCTTC.

This clone has only one observation. The chain employs TRBV7-6 and TRBJ1-6; D is unclear. This CDR3 comprises 13 residues. Per the germline V gene, CDR1 is SGHVS and CDR2 is FNYEAQ. Trimming took 5 bases from V and 7 from J, leaving 9 bases between them. The CDR3 here is CASSKNGNSPLHF. The CDR3 DNA sequence: TGTGCCAGCAGCAAAAATGGGAATTCACCCCTCCACTTT. The full variable domain, in which reference TRBV7-6 and TRBJ1-6 provide the parts outside the CDR3, is GAGVSQSPRYKVTKRGQDVALRCDPISGHVSLYWYRQALGQGPEFLTYFNYEAQQDKSGLPNDRFSAERPEGSISTLTIQRTEQRDSAMYRCASSKNGNSPLHFGNGTRLTVT.

This chain connects TRBV5-1 to TRBJ2-3, with D possibly called TRBD1 or TRBD2 (5 bases each). Germline loops: CDR1 SGHRS, CDR2 YFSETQ. CDR3 length: 15 amino acids. V dropped 4 bases and J dropped 1 base, with 13 bases sitting between them. The CDR3 region has the DNA TGCGCCAGCAGCCTGGGGACGCCTGGCACAGATACGCAGTATTTT. This codes for CASSLGTPGTDTQYF.

V usage is TRBV7-9 and J usage is TRBJ2-2; D may be TRBD2 (5 bases). The CDR3 has 13 amino acids. Germline assignment: CDR1 SEHNR and CDR2 FQNEAQ (reference sequence). V was shortened by 8 bases and J by 4 bases, with 11 bases between the two germline ends. Written as DNA, the CDR3 is TGTGCCAGCTACGAGGGAATCACCGGGGAGCTGTTTTTT. Translated, it gives CASYEGITGELFF.

The chain uses TRBV27 and TRBJ1-2; 9 nucleotides line up with TRBD1. CDR1 is MNHEY, CDR2 SMNVEV, per germline (reference sequence). J gave up 4 bases and V 4 bases, and 10 bases lay outside the gene matches. This CDR3 comprises 16 residues. The CDR3 is CASSWTGTGPTYGYTF. The DNA of the CDR3 is TGTGCCAGCAGTTGGACCGGGACAGGGCCGACCTATGGCTACACCTTC.

The chain recombines TRBV10-2 with TRBJ2-7; D gene ambiguous. Germline V gene lookup returns CDR1 WSHSY and CDR2 SAAADI. V was cut by 1 base and J by 4 bases, with 8 bases left in between. This CDR3 has 13 amino acids. Written as DNA, the CDR3 is TGCGCCAGCAGTGAGTGGAACAGTTACGAGCAGTACTTC. Translated: CASSEWNSYEQYF.

The J gene is TRBJ1-1, the V gene TRBV18; tentatively, D is TRBD1 (5 bases). Germline assignment: CDR1 KGHSH and CDR2 LQKENI. Trimming removed 3 bases at V and 3 bases at J, with 8 bases between. The CDR3 runs to 13 residues. The CDR3 DNA reads TGTGCCAGCTCACCCGGGGGGGACACTGAAGCTTTCTTT. Its protein product is CASSPGGDTEAFF.

The CDR3 sequence is CASSQVGLADLREQYF. CDR3 sequence (DNA): TGCGCCAGCAGCCAAGTGGGCCTAGCGGATCTCCGAGAGCAGTACTTC. The V call is TRBV4-3, the J call TRBJ2-7; 7 nucleotides line up with TRBD2. Germline trimming cut 1 base from V and 7 bases from J; bases unmatched to any gene: 13. CDR1 is LGHNA and CDR2 is YSLEER in the germline V gene. The CDR3 has 16 amino acids.

The chain links TRBV27 to TRBJ1-6; weak D call: TRBD1 (6 bases). The CDR3 extends over 15 amino acids. Germline loops: CDR1 MNHEY, CDR2 SMNVEV (reference sequence). V was shortened by 5 bases and J by 3 bases, with 11 bases between the two germline ends. Here the CDR3 DNA reads TGTGCCAGCAGTCAAAGCAGGGGCTATAATTCACCCCTCCACTTT. Translated: CASSQSRGYNSPLHF.

This chain links TRBV30 with TRBJ2-1; 8 bases agree with TRBD1. This CDR3 spans 15 amino acids. Per germline, CDR1 GTSNPN and CDR2 SVGIG (reference sequence). V shed 7 bases, J shed 3 bases, and the junction held 11 bases outside the gene matches. CDR3: CAFGQGLNLYNEQFF. The CDR3 DNA follows: TGTGCCTTCGGACAGGGCCTAAACCTCTACAATGAGCAGTTCTTC.

The chain couples TRBV12-3 or TRBV12-4 to TRBJ1-5; no clear D gene. This CDR3 is 12 amino acids long. Between the trimmed V and J ends, which lost 4 bases and 8 bases, there was a span of 9 bases. The CDR3 DNA reads TGTGCCAGCAGTTCCCTAACGGAGCCCCAGCATTTT. It codes for CASSSLTEPQHF.

The V and J genes are TRBV30 and TRBJ2-5; a weak D match, TRBD1 (5 bases). Trimming took off 2 bases at V and 4 bases at J, with 17 bases between the two ends. The CDR3 length is 15 residues. Germline CDR1 GTSNPN, CDR2 SVGIG (reference sequence). CDR3 DNA: TGTGCCTGGAGTAAGGCCCAGGGATTCGGAGAGACCCAGTACTTC. As protein: CAWSKAQGFGETQYF.

This clone was recorded once. The rearrangement uses TRBV5-4 and TRBJ1-1; D not resolved. Per the germline V gene, CDR1 is SGHNT and CDR2 is YYREEE (reference sequence). The CDR3 spans 16 residues. V was pared by 7 bases and J by 0 bases, with 19 bases between. CDR3 in DNA: TGTGCCAGCCTGGAGGTTGCGGTTGGGGTGAACACTGAAGCTTTCTTT. It codes for CASLEVAVGVNTEAFF.

The chain is built from TRBV5-1 and TRBJ1-5; TRBD1 matches 10 bases. Looked up from germline, CDR1 is SGHRS and CDR2 is YFSETQ. This CDR3 has 16 amino acids. V dropped 3 bases and J dropped 1; count of bases not matched to a gene: 4. The CDR3 DNA is TGCGCCAGCAGCTCCGGACAGGGGGGAAGCAATCAGCCCCAGCATTTT. Encoded protein: CASSSGQGGSNQPQHF.

J is TRBJ2-2 and V is TRBV10-3, with 11 bases fitting TRBD2. Trimming removed 6 bases from V and 2 bases from J; junction bases left unmatched: 5. The CDR3 extends over 16 amino acids. CDR1 is ENHRY and CDR2 is SYGVKD in the germline V gene. CDR3 in DNA: TGTGCCATCAGCCTGACTAGCGGGGCTAACACCGGGGAGCTGTTTTTT. It is translated as CAISLTSGANTGELFF.

This sequence joins TRBV7-6 and TRBJ2-7; D unclear. The CDR3 totals 11 residues. The V and J ends lost 3 bases and 5 bases respectively, with 5 bases between them. In germline, CDR1 is SGHVS, CDR2 FNYEAQ. The CDR3 region is CASSLGDEQYF. CDR3 DNA sequence: TGTGCCAGCAGCTTGGGCGACGAGCAGTACTTC.

This sequence joins TRBV4-1 and TRBJ1-4, with D perhaps TRBD1 (5 bases). This CDR3 is 12 amino acids long. Germline V gene data show CDR1 as MGHRA and CDR2 as YSYEKL. V lost 1 base, J lost 11 bases, and 8 bases lay in between. This CDR3 is CASSQGQHKLFF. As DNA, the CDR3 is TGCGCCAGCAGCCAAGGACAGCATAAACTGTTTTTT.

The V and J genes are TRBV5-1 and TRBJ2-5, with 7 nucleotides matching TRBD2. Trimming removed 0 bases from V and 5 bases from J; junction bases left unmatched: 13. The CDR3 spans 17 residues. Germline V gives CDR1 SGHRS, CDR2 YFSETQ. The CDR3 bases are TGCGCCAGCAGCTTGGGAGGGACTATCCGGAGACAGGAGACCCAGTACTTC. This gives the protein CASSLGGTIRRQETQYF.

The chain is built from TRBV2 and TRBJ1-2; a weak D match, TRBD1 (6 bases). This CDR3 has 14 residues. Germline V gene sequence: CDR1 SNHLY, CDR2 FYNNEI. V lost 10 bases to trimming and J lost 4 bases, with 19 bases between them. The CDR3: CATVGAGGFYGYTF. DNA for the CDR3: TGTGCCACCGTGGGGGCGGGGGGTTTCTATGGCTACACCTTC.

This chain joins TRBV11-2 and TRBJ1-4; no firm D call. The CDR3 is 14 residues long. Germline CDR1 SGHAT, CDR2 FQNNGV. V was pared by 7 bases and J by 8 bases, with 17 bases between. This chain's CDR3 is CASTQRDQLEKLFF. The CDR3, as DNA: TGTGCCAGCACCCAGAGGGATCAATTAGAAAAACTGTTTTTT.

The J gene is TRBJ2-1, the V gene TRBV10-3; 10 positions agree with TRBD2. Germline-derived CDR1 and CDR2 are ENHRY and SYGVKD. V shed 4 bases, J shed 5 bases, and the junction held 8 bases outside the gene matches. This CDR3 spans 16 amino acids. The CDR3 region has the DNA TGTGCCATCAGTGCTTTAGCGGGGGGCCTGAACAATGAGCAGTTCTTC. It translates to CAISALAGGLNNEQFF.

The chain recombines TRBV6-5 with TRBJ2-5; the D gene is possibly TRBD1 (5 bases). The CDR3 is 14 amino acids. Germline V CDR1 and CDR2: MNHEY, SVGAGI. V was clipped by 2 bases and J by 5 bases, with 12 bases between them. This chain's CDR3 is CASSYLSGWETQYF. The CDR3 DNA follows: TGTGCCAGCAGTTACCTGTCAGGGTGGGAGACCCAGTACTTC.